The 16 T cell receptor beta chains given below trace back to one sample, sequenced in a study of molecular identifiers for immune sequencing clone quantification. One entry per CDR3 protein results from TCRdb running MiXCR on the PCR reads. Of 80,000 to 130,000 distinct CDR3 sequences listed, about 35% are singletons. The sample comprised naive CD8+ T cells from blood, with Jurkat cell RNA spiked in. Subset reported: FACS-sorted CD8+CD4-CCR7+CD45RA+ naive T cells. These receptors originate from a human donor in good health. Some libraries in this study had Jurkat cell RNA spiked in.

With regard to this clonotype: Given a much more abundant clone one base away, this may be a read error. The chain employs TRBV27 and TRBJ2-2; weak D call: TRBD1 (5 bases). The germline V gene has CDR1 MNHEY and CDR2 SMNVEV (reference sequence). The CDR3 covers 16 residues. Deletions cut 7 bases from V and 2 bases from J, with 17 bases between. CDR3 region: CASNPIGVLNTGELFF. In DNA, the CDR3 is TGTGCCAGCAATCCGATAGGGGTGCTCAACACCGGGGAGCTGTTTTTT.

This clonotype was counted only a few times. The J gene is TRBJ2-5, the V gene TRBV9; the match to TRBD2 covers 7 bases. Germline CDR1 and CDR2: SGDLS and YYNGEE. V was pared by 3 bases and J by 2 bases, with 7 bases of the junction left unmatched. The CDR3 loop spans 15 amino acids. The CDR3 DNA reads TGTGCCAGCAGCGGAGCTAGCGGAAATCAAGAGACCCAGTACTTC. Amino acid sequence: CASSGASGNQETQYF.

V and J are TRBV7-6 and TRBJ2-6; 9 bases map to TRBD2. V trimming: 1 base; J trimming: 6 bases; junction bases outside the gene matches: 13. Germline assignment: CDR1 SGHVS and CDR2 FNYEAQ. The CDR3 spans 19 residues. The CDR3 region has the DNA TGTGCCAGCAGCTTAGTCCTGTGCGGGAGGGGCCCTGTGGCCAACGTCCTGACTTTC. This translates into CASSLVLCGRGPVANVLTF.

This clonotype has ten or more counts. The chain couples TRBV10-3 to TRBJ2-4, with 8 bases lining up with TRBD1. This CDR3 region has 15 residues. The ends lost 3 bases at V and 7 bases at J; junction bases unmatched: 8. The germline V gene has CDR1 ENHRY and CDR2 SYGVKD. In DNA form, the CDR3 reads TGTGCCATCAGTGAACCAGACAGGGGCGAGAACATTCAGTACTTC. Its protein product is CAISEPDRGENIQYF.

This clonotype occurred many times. The V gene is TRBV5-6, the J gene TRBJ2-3, with 9 bases matching TRBD1. The CDR3 spans 13 residues. Per germline, CDR1 SGHDT and CDR2 YYEEEE. Germline trimming cut 3 bases from V and 6 bases from J; bases unmatched to any gene: 2. CDR3 sequence: CASSWGQGDTQYF. CDR3 sequence (DNA): TGTGCCAGCAGCTGGGGACAGGGTGATACGCAGTATTTT.

There are a few counts of this clonotype. The chain couples TRBV11-2 to TRBJ2-7, with D tentatively TRBD1 or TRBD2 (5 bases each). CDR3 length equals 16 residues. With 3 bases removed from V and 4 bases from J, the gap between germline ends came to 19 bases. The V gene's germline CDR1 is SGHAT and CDR2 FQNNGV. CDR3 protein: CASSFGQGSRGYEQYF. In DNA, the CDR3 is TGTGCCAGCAGCTTTGGCCAGGGCTCGAGGGGTTACGAGCAGTACTTC.

Concerning this clonotype itself: An end of the junction differs from the germline gene, which may be a read error. This chain connects TRBV27 to TRBJ2-2, with D perhaps TRBD1 or TRBD2 (5 bases each). This CDR3 has 15 residues. Germline CDR1 reads MNHEY; CDR2 reads SMNVEV (reference sequence). CDR3 protein: CASCLFSEGAGELLF. The CDR3 nucleotides read TGTGCCAGCTGTTTATTTAGTGAAGGGGCCGGGGAGCTGTTATTT.

This rearrangement joins TRBV15 to TRBJ2-1; D perhaps matches TRBD2 (7 bases). Germline V CDR1 and CDR2: LNHNV, YYDKDF (reference sequence). The CDR3 has 17 amino acids. CDR3 residues: CATRGLAVAGAYNEQFF. The CDR3 region has the DNA TGTGCAACTCGGGGGCTAGCGGTAGCAGGAGCCTACAATGAGCAGTTCTTC. The variable domain in full, completed from reference TRBV15 and TRBJ2-1, reads DAMVIQNPRYQVTQFGKPVTLSCSQTLNHNVMYWYQQKSSQAPKLLFHYYDKDFNNEADTPDNFQSRRPNTSFCFLDIRSPGLGDTAMYLCATRGLAVAGAYNEQFFGPGTRLTVL.

Details on this clonotype: Given a much more abundant clone one base away, this may be a read error. This sequence joins TRBV7-8 and TRBJ2-1; maybe TRBD2 (6 bases). TRBJ2-7 explains the end of the DNA better; the J call may be wrong. This CDR3 contains 15 residues. Germline values: CDR1 SGHVS, CDR2 FQNEAQ. The CDR3 region is CASSLGPPGSNEQYF. The CDR3 DNA follows: TGTGCCAGCAGCTTAGGGCCCCCCGGGAGCAATGAGCAGTACTTC.

By share, this clonotype counts as medium-sized. The chain recombines TRBV7-2 with TRBJ2-3; no clear D gene. In germline, CDR1 is SGHTA, CDR2 FQGNSA. The CDR3 sequence is 13 residues long. Trimming removed 3 bases from V and 6 bases from J, with 10 bases in between. CDR3 DNA sequence: TGTGCCAGCAGCTTCTGGGTTGCGGATACGCAGTATTTT. This gives the protein CASSFWVADTQYF. Based on the CDR3 plus reference TRBV7-2 and TRBJ2-3, the full variable domain is GAGVSQSPSNKVTEKGKDVELRCDPISGHTALYWYRQSLGQGLEFLIYFQGNSAPDKSGLPSDRFSAERTGGSVSTLTIQRTQQEDSAVYLCASSFWVADTQYFGPGTRLTVL.

Turning to this clonotype: One end of the junction is discordant with germline, which a read error may explain. The chain uses TRBV6-5 and TRBJ2-1; D might be TRBD1 (5 bases). The germline CDR1 and CDR2 sequences are MNHEY and SVGAGI. The CDR3 has 13 amino acids. The CDR3 DNA reads as TGTGCCAGCAGTTCCAGGGTCTACAATGAGCGGTTCTTC. It codes for CASSSRVYNERFF.

The chain recombines TRBV9 with TRBJ1-1; D not certain. The V end was cut by 4 bases, the J end by 4 bases, with 20 bases between. This CDR3 has 16 amino acids. Germline CDR1 is SGDLS and CDR2 is YYNGEE. This CDR3 reads CASSSRAHGSVTEAFF. In DNA, the CDR3 is TGTGCCAGCAGCTCCCGGGCCCATGGATCTGTCACTGAAGCTTTCTTT.

This chain joins TRBV20-1 and TRBJ2-1, with 10 positions matching TRBD1. CDR1 is DFQATT and CDR2 is SNEGSKA in the germline V gene (reference sequence). Trimming removed 6 bases from V and 5 bases from J; junction bases left unmatched: 4. The CDR3 extends over 13 amino acids. CDR3 nucleotides: TGCAGTGCGACAGGACAGGGGGACAATGAGCAGTTCTTC. Translation gives CSATGQGDNEQFF.

The table lists this clonotype with a few counts. The chain recombines TRBV7-9 with TRBJ2-5, with TRBD1 as a possible D gene (5 bases). Germline V CDR1 and CDR2: SEHNR, FQNEAQ (reference sequence). The V end lost 3 bases, the J end lost 5 bases, and 10 bases lay between the germline ends. This CDR3 has 13 residues. CDR3 amino acids: CASSFPAGETQYF. In DNA, the CDR3 is TGTGCCAGCAGCTTCCCCGCAGGGGAGACCCAGTACTTC.

A remark on this clonotype: This could be a read error, since a much larger clone is one nucleotide away. The gene calls are TRBV3-1 and TRBJ1-3, with no clear D. The CDR3 has 14 amino acids. Germline V CDR1 and CDR2: LGHDT, YNNKEL (reference sequence). Here the CDR3 reads CASRPGPSGNTKYF. CDR3 coding DNA: TGTGCCAGCAGGCCAGGCCCCTCTGGAAACACCAAATATTTT. The full variable domain, in which reference TRBV3-1 and TRBJ1-3 provide the parts outside the CDR3, is DTAVSQTPKYLVTQMGNDKSIKCEQNLGHDTMYWYKQDSKKFLKIMFSYNNKELIINETVPNRFSPKSPDKAHLNLHINSLELGDSAVYFCASRPGPSGNTKYFGEGSWLTVV.

Only a few counts were recorded for this clonotype. This chain uses TRBV2 with TRBJ2-3; D is unclear. The CDR3 length is 13 residues. Germline CDR1 is SNHLY and CDR2 is FYNNEI. V gave up 1 base and J gave up 5 bases, with 7 bases separating them. The CDR3 here is CASSEVHLDTQYF. CDR3 bases: TGTGCCAGCAGTGAAGTTCACCTAGATACGCAGTATTTT.